Reported below is one TCR beta chain. Its binding antigen is unknown. No clone much larger than this one lies a single base away; base qualities are absent. These data come from a study of graft-versus-host responses after intestinal transplantation (dated by TCRdb to 2020 to 2023). Regarding the study in general: Recipients received multivisceral, liver-intestinal, or isolated intestinal transplants. After intestinal transplantation, graft-versus-host and host-versus-graft alloreactive T cell clones were followed in the graft, circulation and bone marrow using bulk TCR-beta CDR3 sequencing. Samples from a few later patients were sequenced in-house on an Illumina MiSeq with MiXCR processing rather than by the commercial service. The cohort enrolled about two dozen intestinal transplant recipients, one of whom was a retransplant, and a few patients without pretransplant specimens were excluded. Every recipient was given anti-thymocyte globulin induction, followed by about 3 years of maintenance tacrolimus and steroids. Alloreactive clones were identified by sequencing pre-transplant mixed lymphocyte reaction products and comparing these products with unstimulated pre-transplant donor and recipient T cells. Donor T cell macrochimerism was defined as a peak of at least 4% donor T cells among recipient peripheral blood mononuclear cells. General findings and caveats noted by the study authors: High GvH to HvG T cell clonal ratios were observed in the allografts of patients with donor T cell macrochimerism. Conclusions were limited by the relatively low number and heterogeneity of intestinal transplant patients. GvH clones were detected in recipient bone marrow, and some appeared earlier in ileal mucosa or blood, consistent with an intestinal mucosal origin. Peak levels of circulating GvH clones were associated with declines in HvG clones early after transplant.

V is cut by 1 base and J by 0 bases, and the space between the germline ends is 7 bases. The CDR3 holds 14 amino acids from the cysteine to the phenylalanine. Only the CDR3 region is kept as DNA, spanning 42 bases read in frame from base 1. From the germline V gene, CDR1 is MNHNS and CDR2 is SASEGT. Library method: the immunoSEQ multiplex PCR assay. For most patients, genomic DNA was isolated with the Qiagen DNeasy Blood and Tissue Kit and shipped frozen to Adaptive Biotechnologies for TCR sequencing. For most patients, genomic DNA was subjected to high-throughput TCR-beta CDR3 sequencing by Adaptive Biotechnologies. In the authors' own workflow: Adaptive's ImmunoSEQ software was the source of the TCR sequencing data for about 18 patients, while a few other patients were processed with MiXCR and VDJtools. CD4 versus CD8 sorting errors were corrected by removing sequences found in both subsets at a frequency ratio below 5:1. CDR3 nucleotide sequences shared between donor and recipient were removed because their origin could not be assigned. Alloreactive clones required at least 2-fold expansion over unstimulated cells and minimum CFSE-low frequency of 0.002% (template counts) or 0.001% (read counts). Clones were considered mappable if detected in sequenced pre-transplant spleen, lymph node, or MLR CFSE-low populations of the donor or recipient. Cumulative frequency of alloreactive clones was calculated as a percentage of all sequences weighted by copy number. In its TCRdb copy, this immuneACCESS table keeps in-frame sequences only and misses some clones. Where compared with another copy, unresolved V genes explain less than half of these, and the others have no known cause. V and J calls and clone size follow that table, whereas D and trimming were derived from the DNA. The sample includes 100,000 or so clones, with approximately 94% observed a single time. Approximately 2% of the sample lies in the top ten.

Reading the label with the study, this specimen's time point is: cells obtained before transplantation from donor or recipient. CD3+CD4+ and CD3+CD8+ populations were FACS-sorted from unstimulated pre-transplant donor and recipient cells taken from spleen or lymph nodes. The specimen was unstimulated CD8+ T cells sorted from spleen or lymph node cells, collected before intestinal transplant. The chain couples TRBV6-1 to TRBJ2-7; no D gene is confidently identified. This sequence was found in a human donor who received an intestinal transplant. The encoded CDR3 is CASSEVLGSYEQYF. The DNA sequence reads TGTGCCAGCAGTGAAGTTCTAGGCTCCTACGAGCAGTACTTC.